A selection of T cell receptor beta chains follows, all from one sample in a study of T cell responses to AZD1222 COVID-19 vaccine. Measured with immunoSEQ multiplex PCR; TCRdb has only the in-frame clones, and not every one. The sample has about 50,000 clones; about 80% are singletons. The material was peripheral blood, obtained on day 0 of AZD1222 vaccination. The receptors shown here come from an adult in good health. CDR3s include the opening cysteine and the closing phenylalanine or tryptophan. A D gene is named only where the DNA matches it firmly. Not all rows give a size; the values are once, few, many and, for expanded clones, a class.

abundance,v_gene,j_gene,d_gene,CDR3aa,CDR3nt
.,TRBV18,TRBJ2-1,TRBD1,CASSPSRDRFNEQFF,TGTGCCAGCTCACCGTCCCGGGACAGGTTTAATGAGCAGTTCTTC
.,TRBV7-2,TRBJ2-1,.,CASSLAADGYNEQFF,TGTGCCAGCAGCTTAGCAGCGGACGGCTACAATGAGCAGTTCTTC
.,TRBV19,TRBJ1-4,TRBD1,CASSFPGQGQNEKLFF,TGTGCCAGTAGTTTTCCGGGACAGGGCCAGAATGAAAAACTGTTTTTT
.,TRBV7-9,TRBJ1-1,.,CASSFQQVFTEAFF,TGTGCCAGCAGCTTCCAACAGGTTTTTACTGAAGCTTTCTTT
once,TRBV5-1,TRBJ2-5,.,CASSLTGTEETQYF,TGCGCCAGCAGCCTCACCGGGACCGAAGAGACCCAGTACTTC
once,TRBV7-9,TRBJ1-2,.,CASSSSRDQRIYGYTF,TGTGCCAGCAGCTCCTCCAGGGACCAGAGGATCTATGGCTACACCTTC
.,TRBV3-1/TRBV3-2,TRBJ1-6,.,CASSQGGVRNSPLHF,TGTGCCAGCAGCCAAGGAGGGGTGCGGAATTCACCCCTCCACTTT
few,TRBV7-9,TRBJ1-6,.,CASSLVSGASSPLHF,TGTGCCAGCAGCTTAGTATCAGGGGCTTCTTCACCCCTCCACTTT
.,TRBV7-8,TRBJ1-1,TRBD1,CASSPNRGQNTEAFF,TGTGCCAGCAGCCCCAACAGGGGACAGAACACTGAAGCTTTCTTT
.,TRBV6-5,TRBJ1-2,.,CASSYSAGLVGYTF,TGTGCCAGCAGTTACTCGGCAGGGCTGGTTGGCTACACCTTC
.,TRBV28,TRBJ1-6,.,CASSRRGSSVSLHF,TGTGCCAGCAGTCGGAGGGGGAGTTCAGTATCCCTCCACTTT
.,TRBV6-4,TRBJ2-1,.,CASSVASYSYNEQFF,TGTGCCAGCAGTGTTGCGTCGTATTCCTACAATGAGCAGTTCTTC
once,TRBV10-2,TRBJ1-5,.,CASSESGSNQPQHF,TGCGCCAGCAGTGAATCAGGTAGCAATCAGCCCCAGCATTTT
once,TRBV19,TRBJ1-5,TRBD1,CASSISGGLNQPQHF,TGTGCCAGTAGTATCTCAGGGGGTCTCAATCAGCCCCAGCATTTT
.,TRBV3-1/TRBV3-2,TRBJ1-6,.,CASSQEPRVVSPLHF,TGTGCCAGCAGCCAAGAACCCAGGGTCGTATCACCCCTCCACTTT
.,TRBV7-2,TRBJ2-5,.,CASSLSNSQETQYF,TGTGCCAGCAGCTTGAGTAACAGCCAAGAGACCCAGTACTTC
.,TRBV28,TRBJ1-5,.,CASSLVGVYQPQHF,TGTGCCAGCAGTTTGGTCGGGGTATATCAGCCCCAGCATTTT
.,TRBV7-6,TRBJ2-7,.,CASSLGGTPQSAYEQYF,TGTGCCAGCAGCTTAGGTGGGACACCCCAAAGCGCCTACGAGCAGTACTTC
.,TRBV6-7,TRBJ2-2,TRBD2,CASSPGTNLPGGRANTGELFF,TGTGCCAGCAGTCCGGGAACAAACCTCCCGGGGGGACGCGCGAACACCGGGGAGCTGTTTTTT
.,TRBV5-1,TRBJ2-3,TRBD1,CASQQGLADTQYF,TGCGCCAGCCAACAGGGGTTGGCCGATACGCAGTATTTT
.,TRBV12-3/TRBV12-4,TRBJ2-1,.,CASTRVNEQFF,TGTGCCAGCACCAGGGTGAATGAGCAGTTCTTC
.,TRBV28,TRBJ1-1,.,CASSPHPTGNTEAFF,TGTGCCAGCAGTCCCCACCCTACAGGGAACACTGAAGCTTTCTTT
once,TRBV4-1,TRBJ2-3,.,CASSQVSGDTQYF,TGCGCCAGCAGCCAAGTAAGCGGAGATACGCAGTATTTT
.,TRBV7-9,TRBJ1-2,TRBD1,CASSLGGQGAPNYGYTF,TGTGCCAGCAGCTTAGGGGGGCAGGGGGCACCTAACTATGGCTACACCTTC
.,TRBV4-1,TRBJ2-3,TRBD2,CASRLTTSGEWDTQYF,TGCGCCAGCAGATTAACGACTAGCGGGGAGTGGGATACGCAGTATTTT
.,TRBV29-1,TRBJ2-1,TRBD2,CSVAGPGGNEQFF,TGCAGCGTAGCCGGGCCCGGGGGGAATGAGCAGTTCTTC
.,TRBV5-1,TRBJ1-2,TRBD1,CASSPIGQGDGYTF,TGCGCCAGCAGCCCCATAGGACAGGGCGATGGCTACACCTTC
.,TRBV10-3,TRBJ1-1,.,CAIQGIGSTEAFF,TGTGCCATACAGGGAATTGGTAGCACTGAAGCTTTCTTT
.,TRBV27,TRBJ1-5,TRBD1,CASSLTGPHQPQHF,TGTGCCAGCAGTCTGACAGGGCCGCATCAGCCCCAGCATTTT
.,TRBV10-3,TRBJ2-1,TRBD2,CAISDGLAGNEQFF,TGTGCCATCAGTGACGGACTAGCGGGGAATGAGCAGTTCTTC
.,TRBV5-4,TRBJ1-4,TRBD1,CASSTGQGREKLFF,TGTGCCAGCAGTACGGGACAGGGACGGGAAAAACTGTTTTTT
.,TRBV2,TRBJ1-6,.,CASSEGTHSSYNSPLHF,TGTGCCAGCAGTGAAGGGACACATAGCTCCTATAATTCACCCCTCCACTTT
.,TRBV4-1,TRBJ2-3,TRBD2,CASSQHPIAGDADTQYF,TGCGCCAGCAGCCAACATCCGATAGCGGGGGACGCAGATACGCAGTATTTT
once,TRBV6-6,TRBJ1-3,.,CASSLTGGNTIYF,TGTGCCAGCAGTTTGACGGGAGGAAACACCATATATTTT
.,TRBV7-8,TRBJ1-1,.,CASSTTIMNTEAFF,TGTGCCAGCAGCACGACAATAATGAACACTGAAGCTTTCTTT
.,TRBV6-5,TRBJ1-3,.,CASSPNSGNTIYF,TGTGCCAGCAGCCCAAACTCTGGAAACACCATATATTTT
once,TRBV5-1,TRBJ2-2,TRBD1,CASSDRGQTGELFF,TGCGCCAGCAGCGACAGGGGGCAAACCGGGGAGCTGTTTTTT
.,TRBV10-1,TRBJ1-5,.,CASSTGLDQPQHF,TGCGCCAGCAGTACAGGGCTGGATCAGCCCCAGCATTTT
.,TRBV10-2,TRBJ2-5,.,CASSFNTKETQYF,TGCGCCAGCAGTTTTAATACTAAAGAGACCCAGTACTTC
.,TRBV7-2,TRBJ2-7,.,CASSLALIGSGFHEQYF,TGTGCCAGCAGCTTAGCGCTGATCGGGAGTGGGTTCCACGAGCAGTACTTC
once,TRBV2,TRBJ1-2,.,CASRGTVYGYTF,TGTGCCAGCAGAGGGACTGTCTATGGCTACACCTTC